This T cell receptor (beta chain) derives from a study of T-cell reconstitution after alpha-beta-depleted transplantation in children. This CDR3 has 11 amino acids. Germline values: CDR1 SEHNR, CDR2 FQNEAQ (reference sequence). V lost 5 bases and J lost 5, with 3 bases in between. Unique molecular identifiers were incorporated when the TCRbeta library was constructed. TCRdb reprocessed the PCR reads via MiXCR and lists one record per CDR3 protein. There are 600,000 to 700,000 distinct CDR3 sequences in the sample; approximately 15% occur only once, and approximately 1% lies in the top ten. This clonotype occurred many times.

The sequence was obtained from a human donor who donated a stem cell graft to a child with acute myeloid leukemia. The chain joins TRBV7-9 to TRBJ1-4; no clear D gene. The material sequenced was PBMCs from the stem cell graft donor, taken from the stem cell graft. The CDR3 protein is CASSLNEKLFF. The DNA of the CDR3 is TGTGCCAGCAGCCTGAATGAAAAACTGTTTTTT.